This passage covers 23 T cell receptor beta chains from one sample sequenced in a study of monozygotic twins with inflammatory bowel disease. Reanalyzing the 5' RACE reads, TCRdb keeps one entry per CDR3 protein, without DNA. In all, the sample yields 400,000 to 500,000 distinct CDR3 sequences. The sequenced material came from blood. These receptors came from a human donor with ulcerative colitis or Crohn's disease, or a healthy co-twin of an affected twin (not recorded which).

V gene TRBV9 combines with J gene TRBJ2-2; TCRdb reports TRBD2, a call that lacks DNA to check it against. Germline CDR1 is SGDLS and CDR2 is YYNGEE. The CDR3 runs to 15 residues. CDR3 sequence: CASKSGGPATGELFF.

The rearrangement links TRBV20-1 to TRBJ2-7; TCRdb designates TRBD2, a call that cannot be tested without DNA. The germline gives CDR1 DFQATT, CDR2 SNEGSKA (reference sequence). The CDR3 spans 14 residues. The CDR3 protein is CSATVAGPSYEQYF.

The chain joins TRBV5-1 to TRBJ1-1; TCRdb's D call, TRBD1, is unchecked because there is no DNA. The CDR3 spans 15 residues. Germline-derived CDR1 and CDR2 are SGHRS and YFSETQ. CDR3 loop: CASSLMGTANTEAFF.

The gene calls are TRBV3-1 and TRBJ2-3. The CDR3 sequence is 15 residues long. Germline CDR1 is LGHDT and CDR2 is YNNKEL (reference sequence). The CDR3 here is CASSQDTVSTDTQYF.

This sequence joins TRBV5-1 and TRBJ1-2. CDR1 and CDR2 (germline): SGHRS, YFSETQ. The CDR3 covers 14 residues. CDR3: CASSLSIGNYGYTF.

V usage is TRBV7-2 and J usage is TRBJ2-3; absent DNA, TCRdb's TRBD2 call cannot be checked. Germline loops: CDR1 SGHTA, CDR2 FQGNSA. This CDR3 comprises 15 residues. CDR3: CASSDGSRGTDTQYF.

The V and J genes are TRBV7-2 and TRBJ1-4; with no DNA, the TCRdb D assignment of TRBD1 cannot be verified. Germline V gene lookup returns CDR1 SGHTA and CDR2 FQGNSA. CDR3 length equals 15 residues. The CDR3 sequence: CASSRQQGAEEKLFF.

The J gene is TRBJ1-2, the V gene TRBV25-1; no DNA is available, so the TRBD1 call from TCRdb remains unchecked. The CDR3 runs to 12 residues. Germline values: CDR1 MGHDK, CDR2 SYGVNS. This CDR3 is CASSGGIYGYTF.

This chain joins TRBV7-9 and TRBJ2-4; TCRdb returns TRBD2, unconfirmable since there is no DNA. Germline loops: CDR1 SEHNR, CDR2 FQNEAQ (reference sequence). CDR3 length: 16 amino acids. The chain's CDR3 is CASSLGGQRAQNIQYF.

The rearrangement uses TRBV30 and TRBJ1-4; without DNA, the TCRdb call of TRBD1 cannot be checked. CDR1 GTSNPN and CDR2 SVGIG come from the germline V gene (reference sequence). CDR3 length equals 14 residues. CDR3 residues: CAWRMDRHNEKLFF.

The CDR3 sequence is CASSPRQLYGYTF. The chain recombines TRBV27 with TRBJ1-2; TCRdb picks TRBD1, but there is no DNA to check that call. Germline V gives CDR1 MNHEY, CDR2 SMNVEV (reference sequence). There are 13 residues in the CDR3.

This rearrangement joins TRBV4-3 to TRBJ1-2; TCRdb designates TRBD1, a call that cannot be tested without DNA. Germline V CDR1 and CDR2: LGHNA, YSLEER. The length of the CDR3 is 17 residues. CDR3 residues: CASSQDGWTGDTYGYTF.

The chain joins TRBV3-1 to TRBJ2-7; without DNA, the TCRdb call of TRBD2 cannot be checked. The CDR3 has 14 amino acids. CDR1 and CDR2 (germline): LGHDT, YNNKEL (reference sequence). Here the CDR3 reads CASSQEGARIEQYF.

The J gene is TRBJ2-3, the V gene TRBV6-1; without DNA, the TCRdb call of TRBD2 cannot be checked. The CDR3 totals 15 residues. Germline CDR1 and CDR2: MNHNS and SASEGT. This chain's CDR3 is CASSPLGPGPDTQYF.

This chain uses TRBV19 with TRBJ2-3; TCRdb indicates TRBD1, and absent DNA this call remains unverified. CDR1 LNHDA and CDR2 SQIVND come from the germline V gene (reference sequence). The CDR3 runs 15 residues. This chain's CDR3 is CASRPRKGAVDTQYF.

The rearrangement links TRBV7-2 to TRBJ2-1. This CDR3 comprises 17 residues. From germline, CDR1 is SGHTA and CDR2 FQGNSA. This chain's CDR3 is CASTLYRTGARYNEQFF. The full variable domain, in which reference TRBV7-2 and TRBJ2-1 provide the parts outside the CDR3, is GAGVSQSPSNKVTEKGKDVELRCDPISGHTALYWYRQSLGQGLEFLIYFQGNSAPDKSGLPSDRFSAERTGGSVSTLTIQRTQQEDSAVYLCASTLYRTGARYNEQFFGPGTRLTVL.

The rearrangement joins TRBV6-2 or TRBV6-3 to TRBJ2-5; the D gene TCRdb calls, TRBD2, cannot be checked with no DNA. The CDR3 is 15 amino acids. Germline V gene data show CDR1 as MNHEY and CDR2 as SVGEGT. CDR3 in amino acids: CTSSYSISRRETQYF.

The rearrangement joins TRBV12-3 or TRBV12-4 to TRBJ2-3; the D call of TRBD2 rests on TCRdb alone, since no DNA is present to check it. The CDR3 has 15 amino acids. This CDR3 is CASSSGLAGADTQYF.

This chain links TRBV18 with TRBJ2-5; TCRdb indicates TRBD2, and absent DNA this call remains unverified. Germline V gene data show CDR1 as KGHSH and CDR2 as LQKENI. CDR3 size: 16 residues. The CDR3 spells CASSPPSGLAGETQYF.

V usage is TRBV12-3 or TRBV12-4 and J usage is TRBJ2-1. This CDR3 spans 11 amino acids. CDR3 loop: CASSPERRQFF.

The chain is built from TRBV29-1 and TRBJ2-2; TCRdb proposes TRBD1, but this gene call is untestable without DNA. The CDR3 extends over 13 amino acids. Germline V gene sequence: CDR1 SQVTM, CDR2 ANQGSEA. Here the CDR3 reads CSAGQLNTGELFF.

This CDR3 is CASSLAEGRGRNTEAFF. The genes are TRBV7-6 and TRBJ1-1. The CDR3 contains 17 residues. Germline V gene lookup returns CDR1 SGHVS and CDR2 FNYEAQ.

This chain links TRBV10-3 with TRBJ1-1. Germline V gene lookup returns CDR1 ENHRY and CDR2 SYGVKD. The CDR3 is 13 residues long. CDR3 in amino acids: CAISGDTNTEAFF.